This T cell receptor beta chain comes out of a study of radiotherapy plus CTLA-4 blockade in lung cancer. Turning to the study itself: Objective responses were observed in approximately 20% of patients, and disease control was achieved by about 30%. The study, taken as a whole, reports: The best prediction of response reportedly came from early blood T cell clone dynamics, with interferon-beta. Blood saw expansion of tumor-derived TCR clones after radiotherapy plus ipilimumab.

Profiling relied on immunoSEQ multiplex PCR, and the TCRdb table lists in-frame clones only, not all of them. The sample carries 90,000 to 100,000 clones, around 74% recorded once. Germline V gene data show CDR1 as SEHNR and CDR2 as FQNEAQ (reference sequence). The CDR3 contains 13 residues. The ends were cut back, 5 bases at V and 6 bases at J, with 11 bases in the middle. A word on this clone: Its antigen is currently unknown.

This specimen consisted of peripheral blood, obtained from a patient treated with radiotherapy plus ipilimumab. V and J are TRBV7-9 and TRBJ2-1, with D uncertain. This sequence was found in a human donor with non-small cell lung cancer who had a partial response to radiotherapy plus ipilimumab. Some clones in this sample may be carry-over from other donors' samples. CDR3: CASSRSPGNEQFF. CDR3 bases: TGTGCCAGCAGCCGAAGTCCGGGCAATGAGCAGTTCTTC.